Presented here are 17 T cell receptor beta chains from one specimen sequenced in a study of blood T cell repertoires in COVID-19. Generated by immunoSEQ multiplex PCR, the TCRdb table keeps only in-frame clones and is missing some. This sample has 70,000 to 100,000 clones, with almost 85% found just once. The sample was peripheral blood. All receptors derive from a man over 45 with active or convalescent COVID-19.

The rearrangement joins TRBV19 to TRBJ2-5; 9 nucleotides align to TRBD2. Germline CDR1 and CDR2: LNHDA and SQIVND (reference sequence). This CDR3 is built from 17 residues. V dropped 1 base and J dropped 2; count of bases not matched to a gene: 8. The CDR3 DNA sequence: TGTGCCAGTAGTATAGCAAGTGCCCTAGCGGGGCAAGAGACCCAGTACTTC. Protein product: CASSIASALAGQETQYF. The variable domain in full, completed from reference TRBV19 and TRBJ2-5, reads DGGITQSPKYLFRKEGQNVTLSCEQNLNHDAMYWYRQDPGQGLRLIYYSQIVNDFQKGDIAEGYSVSREKKESFPLTVTSAQKNPTAFYLCASSIASALAGQETQYFGPGTRLLVL.

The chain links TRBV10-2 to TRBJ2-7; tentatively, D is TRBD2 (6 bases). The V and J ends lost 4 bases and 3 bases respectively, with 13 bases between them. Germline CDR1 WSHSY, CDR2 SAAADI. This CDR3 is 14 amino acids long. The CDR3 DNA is TGCGCCAGCAGTGGCCATGGGCGGGACTACGAGCAGTACTTC. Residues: CASSGHGRDYEQYF.

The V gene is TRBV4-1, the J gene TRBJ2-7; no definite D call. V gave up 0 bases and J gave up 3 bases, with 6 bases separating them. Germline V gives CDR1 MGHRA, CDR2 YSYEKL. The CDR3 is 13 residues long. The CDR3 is CASSQDPFYEQYF. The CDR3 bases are TGCGCCAGCAGCCAAGATCCCTTCTACGAGCAGTACTTC.

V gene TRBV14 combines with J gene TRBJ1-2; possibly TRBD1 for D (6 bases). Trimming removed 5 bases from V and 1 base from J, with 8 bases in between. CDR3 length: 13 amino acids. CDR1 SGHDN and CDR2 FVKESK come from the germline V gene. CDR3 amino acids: CASSSDSNYGYTF. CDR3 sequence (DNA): TGTGCCAGCAGCTCGGACAGTAACTATGGCTACACCTTC.

The CDR3 is CASSETGGLGASNSPLHF. DNA for the CDR3: TGTGCCAGCAGTGAAACCGGGGGTCTCGGGGCTTCGAATTCACCCCTCCACTTT. V is TRBV6-1 and J is TRBJ1-6, with D tentatively TRBD1 (5 bases). This CDR3 region has 18 residues. Per the germline V gene, CDR1 is MNHNS and CDR2 is SASEGT. The ends were cut back, 2 bases at V and 7 bases at J, with 21 bases in the middle.

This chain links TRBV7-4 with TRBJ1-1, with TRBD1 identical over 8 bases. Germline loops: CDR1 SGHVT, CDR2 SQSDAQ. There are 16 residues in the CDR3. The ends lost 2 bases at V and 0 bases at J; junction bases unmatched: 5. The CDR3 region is CASSLLAGGLNTEAFF. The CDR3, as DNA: TGTGCCAGCAGCTTATTGGCAGGGGGCTTGAACACTGAAGCTTTCTTT.

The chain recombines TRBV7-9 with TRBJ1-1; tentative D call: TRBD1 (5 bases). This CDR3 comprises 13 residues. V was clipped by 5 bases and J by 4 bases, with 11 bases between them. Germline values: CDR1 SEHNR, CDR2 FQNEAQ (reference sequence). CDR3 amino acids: CASSALGGTEAFF. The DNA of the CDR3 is TGTGCCAGCAGCGCTCTGGGGGGCACTGAAGCTTTCTTT.

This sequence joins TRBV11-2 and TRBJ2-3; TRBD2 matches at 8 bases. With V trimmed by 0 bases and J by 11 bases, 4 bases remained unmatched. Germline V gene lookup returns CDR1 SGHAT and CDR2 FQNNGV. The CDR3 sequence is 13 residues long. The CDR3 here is CASSLEKAGGQYF. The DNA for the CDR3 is TGTGCCAGCAGCTTAGAAAAGGCGGGGGGGCAGTATTTT.

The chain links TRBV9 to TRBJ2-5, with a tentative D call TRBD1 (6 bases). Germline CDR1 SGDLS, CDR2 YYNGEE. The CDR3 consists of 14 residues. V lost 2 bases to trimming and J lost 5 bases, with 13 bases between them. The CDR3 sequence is CASSVNRVPETQYF. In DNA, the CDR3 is TGTGCCAGCAGCGTGAACAGGGTTCCGGAGACCCAGTACTTC.

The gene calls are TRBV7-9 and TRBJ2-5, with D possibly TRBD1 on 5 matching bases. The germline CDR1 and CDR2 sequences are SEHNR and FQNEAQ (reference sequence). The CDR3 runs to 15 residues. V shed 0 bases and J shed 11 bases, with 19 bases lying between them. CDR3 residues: CASSLALVDQGTQYF. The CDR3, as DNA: TGTGCCAGCAGCTTAGCGCTAGTAGATCAGGGCACACAGTACTTC.

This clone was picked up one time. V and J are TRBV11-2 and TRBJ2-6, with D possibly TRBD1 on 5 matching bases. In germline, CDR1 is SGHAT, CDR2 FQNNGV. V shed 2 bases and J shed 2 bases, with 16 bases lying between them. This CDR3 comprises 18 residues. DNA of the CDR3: TGTGCCAGCAGCTTATGGTATCTTCCAGGGACTGGGGCCAACGTCCTGACTTTC. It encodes CASSLWYLPGTGANVLTF.

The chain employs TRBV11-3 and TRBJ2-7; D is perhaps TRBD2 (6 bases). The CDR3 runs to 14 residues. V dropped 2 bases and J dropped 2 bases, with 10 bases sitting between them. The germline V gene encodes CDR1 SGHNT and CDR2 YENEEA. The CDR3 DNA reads TGTGCCAGCAGCTTATCACTAGCCCCCTACGAGCAGTACGTC. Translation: CASSLSLAPYEQYV.

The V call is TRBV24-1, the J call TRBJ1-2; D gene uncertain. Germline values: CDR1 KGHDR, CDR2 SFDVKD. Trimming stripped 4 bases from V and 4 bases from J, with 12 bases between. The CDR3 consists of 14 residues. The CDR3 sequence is CATSETDGSYGYTF. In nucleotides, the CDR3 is TGTGCCACCAGTGAGACTGACGGAAGCTATGGCTACACCTTC.

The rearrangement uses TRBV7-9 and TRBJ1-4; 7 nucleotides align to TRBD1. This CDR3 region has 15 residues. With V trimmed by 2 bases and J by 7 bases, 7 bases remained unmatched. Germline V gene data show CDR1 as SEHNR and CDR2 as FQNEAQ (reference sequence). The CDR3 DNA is TGTGCCAGCAGCTTAAGTTTAGGGGGCGGTGAAAAACTGTTTTTT. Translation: CASSLSLGGGEKLFF.

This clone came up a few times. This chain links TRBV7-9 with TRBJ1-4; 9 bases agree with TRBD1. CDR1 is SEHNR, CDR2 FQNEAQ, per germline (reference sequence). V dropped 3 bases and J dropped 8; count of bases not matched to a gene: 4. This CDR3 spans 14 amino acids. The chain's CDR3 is CASSLGQGREKLFF. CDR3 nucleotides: TGTGCCAGCAGCTTGGGACAGGGAAGAGAAAAACTGTTTTTT. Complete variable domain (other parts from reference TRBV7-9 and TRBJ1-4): DTGVSQNPRHKITKRGQNVTFRCDPISEHNRLYWYRQTLGQGPEFLTYFQNEAQLEKSRLLSDRFSAERPKGSFSTLEIQRTEQGDSAMYLCASSLGQGREKLFFGSGTQLSVL.

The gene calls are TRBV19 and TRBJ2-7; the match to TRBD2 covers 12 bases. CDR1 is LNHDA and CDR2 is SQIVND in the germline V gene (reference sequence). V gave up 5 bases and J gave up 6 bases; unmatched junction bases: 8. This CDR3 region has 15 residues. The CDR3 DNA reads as TGTGCCAGTAGTGCTTCGACTAGCGGGGGAACCGAGCAGTACGTC. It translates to CASSASTSGGTEQYV.

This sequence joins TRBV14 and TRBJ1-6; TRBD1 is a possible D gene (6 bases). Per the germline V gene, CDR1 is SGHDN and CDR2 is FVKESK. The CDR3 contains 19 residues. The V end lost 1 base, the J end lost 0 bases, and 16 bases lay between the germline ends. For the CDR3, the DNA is TGTGCCAGCAGCCAAGCTCCAGGGGATAGTGGCTCCTATAATTCACCCCTCCACTTT. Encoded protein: CASSQAPGDSGSYNSPLHF.